This entry concerns a single T cell receptor (beta chain). Its specificity is unknown. The entry originates in a study of CD8+ T cells in alopecia areata. Across the whole study: For the treated group, dosing was oral tofacitinib at 5 to 10 mg twice daily.

From germline, CDR1 is MGHRA and CDR2 YSYEKL. The length of the CDR3 is 15 residues. Trimming left V 1 base short and J 0 bases short, with 8 bases between. TCR sequencing used cDNA made by reverse transcription of extracted RNA. The assay was immunoSEQ multiplex PCR, and TCRdb's table has in-frame clones only and misses some. Here the sample spans about 160,000 clones, about three fifths being singletons. Study-wide results and caveats: Treatment with tofacitinib significantly lowered scalp clonality and reduced expanded CD8+ clones among the top 100. Whereas mice showed it more clearly, TCR sharing across patients was murkier, possibly because of HLA.

The treatment here: oral pan-JAK inhibitor, 5-10 mg twice daily. This TCR was sampled from a human donor with alopecia areata. The V call is TRBV4-1, the J call TRBJ2-3; unclear D gene. The starting material was CD4+ T cells sorted from blood, obtained at week 4, from a patient treated with tofacitinib. Here the CDR3 DNA reads TGCGCCAGCAGCCAAGTCGGTCGAAGCACAGATACGCAGTATTTT. Its protein product is CASSQVGRSTDTQYF.